This is a list of T cell receptor beta chains from one sample in a study of blood T cell repertoires in COVID-19. Clones were read by immunoSEQ multiplex PCR, and TCRdb kept only the in-frame ones, dropping some. The sample shows approximately 280,000 clones, over 75% of them seen only once. Sequenced: peripheral blood. These TCRs come from a woman aged 25 to 39 with COVID-19, enrolled during active disease. The CDR3 runs from the conserved cysteine through the conserved F or W. D genes are given only for firm matches. Expanded clones are given a class, and other clones once, few, many or no size at all.

>NA|NA|TRBJ2-3|TRBV9
TGTGCCAGCAGCGTAGTTCCGTCCACAGATACGCAGTATTTT
CASSVVPSTDTQYF
>TRBD1|few|TRBJ1-5|TRBV28
TGTGCCAGCAATACAGGGGGGTGGATTGAGCCCCAGCATTTT
CASNTGGWIEPQHF
>TRBD2|NA|TRBJ2-7|TRBV9
TGTGCCAGCAGCGTCTCCGTAGCGGGAGGAACCTACGAGCAGTACTTC
CASSVSVAGGTYEQYF
>NA|NA|TRBJ1-2|TRBV3-1/TRBV3-2
TGTGCCAGCAGCCAAGACTGGGGAGACTATGGCTACACCTTC
CASSQDWGDYGYTF
>TRBD1|NA|TRBJ1-3|TRBV5-1
TGCGCCAGCAGCGGACCGGGACAGGGGGGAGGAAACACCATATATTTT
CASSGPGQGGGNTIYF
>TRBD1|NA|TRBJ2-1|TRBV7-9
TGTGCCAGCAGCTCACCGGGACAGGAGGCCAATGAGCAGTTCTTC
CASSSPGQEANEQFF
>TRBD2|NA|TRBJ2-2|TRBV6-5
TGTGCCAGCAGTCTCCGGGAGGCCGGGGAGCTGTTTTTT
CASSLREAGELFF
>TRBD1|once|TRBJ1-4|TRBV4-3
TGCGCCAGCAGTCCCGGGACAGGGATCTCTGAAAAACTGTTTTTT
CASSPGTGISEKLFF
>TRBD1|NA|TRBJ1-6|TRBV6-2/TRBV6-3
TGTGCCAGCAGTTCAGACAGGGGAAGGTATTCACCCCTCCACTTT
CASSSDRGRYSPLHF
>TRBD2|NA|TRBJ2-1|TRBV6-5
TGTGCCAGCAGTCAGACTAGCGGGAGGTACAATGAGCAGTTCTTC
CASSQTSGRYNEQFF
>TRBD1|NA|TRBJ1-2|TRBV28
TGTGCCAGCAGGTATATTCAGGGGGGAAACTATGGCTACACCTTC
CASRYIQGGNYGYTF
>TRBD1|NA|TRBJ1-6|TRBV4-3
TGCGCCAGCAGCCCCGGGACAGGGAGTTCACCCCTCCACTTT
CASSPGTGSSPLHF
>NA|NA|TRBJ2-3|TRBV7-3
TGTGCCAGCAGCTTATCAGGGACAGATACGCAGTATTTT
CASSLSGTDTQYF
>NA|few|TRBJ2-1|TRBV21-1
TGTGCCAGCAGCAAAGCTTATTACCGGACAAGGGCCTCCTACAATGAGCAGTTCTTC
CASSKAYYRTRASYNEQFF
>TRBD2|NA|TRBJ2-3|TRBV3-1/TRBV3-2
TGTGCCAGCAGCCAAGTAGCGGGAGGGGTCACAGATACGCAGTATTTT
CASSQVAGGVTDTQYF
>NA|NA|TRBJ2-7|TRBV11-2
TGTGCCAGCAGCTTAGAGGCCCAATCCTACGAGCAGTACTTC
CASSLEAQSYEQYF
>NA|NA|TRBJ2-7|TRBV6-5
TGTGCCAGCAGTTACCTCGAGGGAACCTACGAGCAGTACTTC
CASSYLEGTYEQYF
>TRBD1|NA|TRBJ2-5|TRBV15
TGTGCCACCAGCAGAGCGACAGGGAGAGAGACCCAGTACTTC
CATSRATGRETQYF
>TRBD2|few|TRBJ2-7|TRBV28
TGTGCCAGCAGTTTGGAAGTGGCGGGAGCCTACGAGCAGTACTTC
CASSLEVAGAYEQYF
>NA|few|TRBJ1-5|TRBV28
TGTGCCAGCAGTTTCCTTCTCGATCAGCCCCAGCATTTT
CASSFLLDQPQHF
>NA|NA|TRBJ2-1|TRBV2
TGTGCCAGCACCCAGGTTTCCTACAATGAGCAGTTCTTC
CASTQVSYNEQFF
>NA|NA|TRBJ2-7|TRBV28
TGTGCCAGCAGTTTATTCCGCTCAGGGGTCTACGAGCAGTACTTC
CASSLFRSGVYEQYF